The 16 T cell receptor beta chains listed next were all sequenced from one sample in a study of blood T cell repertoires in COVID-19. Assay used: immunoSEQ multiplex PCR; TCRdb lists only in-frame clones, some missing. The sample carries fewer than 110,000 clones, around 88% recorded once. Source material: peripheral blood. All receptors come from a human donor in a cohort sampled during active COVID-19.

The rearrangement uses TRBV28 and TRBJ1-5; D not certain. Trimming took 6 bases from V and 0 from J, leaving 18 bases between them. The CDR3 is made up of 17 amino acids. Germline assignment: CDR1 MDHEN and CDR2 SYDVKM. Here the CDR3 reads CASSRHLGRRSNQPQHF. CDR3 coding DNA: TGTGCCAGCAGCCGACACCTGGGCAGACGTAGCAATCAGCCCCAGCATTTT.

This clone was counted between two and nine times. The rearrangement joins TRBV28 to TRBJ1-1, with unresolved D. Germline CDR1 and CDR2: MDHEN and SYDVKM. V was shortened by 3 bases and J by 0 bases, with 8 bases between the two germline ends. The CDR3 length is 14 residues. The CDR3: CASSFQNMNTEAFF. The CDR3 DNA reads TGTGCCAGCAGTTTTCAAAACATGAACACTGAAGCTTTCTTT.

The chain recombines TRBV19 with TRBJ2-5, with 7 bases matching TRBD1. Trimming removed 2 bases from V and 3 bases from J; junction bases left unmatched: 3. The germline V gene has CDR1 LNHDA and CDR2 SQIVND (reference sequence). The CDR3 covers 14 residues. DNA for the CDR3: TGTGCCAGTAGTATAAAAGGGGGCAAAGAGACCCAGTACTTC. Amino acids: CASSIKGGKETQYF.

V is TRBV6-5 and J is TRBJ2-5; 8 nucleotides align to TRBD1. CDR1 and CDR2 (germline): MNHEY, SVGAGI. The CDR3 covers 14 residues. Trimming at V came to 7 bases and at J to 2 bases, leaving 6 bases not matched to a gene. The CDR3 DNA is TGTGCCAGCATTCTCACAGGGGGACAAGAGACCCAGTACTTC. This translates into CASILTGGQETQYF.

The V gene is TRBV29-1, the J gene TRBJ2-7; 7 bases map to TRBD2. Germline values: CDR1 SQVTM, CDR2 ANQGSEA. J lost 6 bases, V lost 7 bases, and 9 bases had no gene match. The CDR3 contains 12 residues. The CDR3 here is CSALVGGFEQYF. The DNA for the CDR3 is TGCAGCGCCCTGGTGGGGGGGTTCGAGCAGTACTTC.

This chain connects TRBV5-4 to TRBJ2-5; the match to TRBD2 covers 11 bases. Germline CDR1 and CDR2: SGHNT and YYREEE (reference sequence). Germline trimming cut 0 bases from V and 2 bases from J; bases unmatched to any gene: 0. The CDR3 length is 15 residues. The CDR3 protein is CASSLVAGGQETQYF. CDR3 in DNA: TGTGCCAGCAGCTTGGTAGCGGGAGGGCAAGAGACCCAGTACTTC.

The J gene is TRBJ2-5, the V gene TRBV19, with a tentative D call TRBD1 (6 bases). Trimming took 3 bases from V and 5 from J, leaving 10 bases between them. CDR3 size: 13 residues. Germline V lookup: CDR1 LNHDA, CDR2 SQIVND (reference sequence). The CDR3 here is CASSMTGLETQYF. For the CDR3, the DNA is TGTGCCAGTAGTATGACAGGCCTGGAGACCCAGTACTTC.

The V call is TRBV6-2 or TRBV6-3, the J call TRBJ2-7; 14 nucleotides agree with TRBD2. The CDR3 runs to 15 residues. Germline CDR1 reads MNHEY; CDR2 reads SVGEGT. Losses at the gene ends were 2 bases for V and 7 bases for J; bases not matched to a gene: 4. The CDR3 loop is CASSYVGLAGGEQYF. CDR3 coding DNA: TGTGCCAGCAGTTACGTAGGACTAGCGGGAGGTGAGCAGTACTTC.

As to this clone: The identical CDR3 is also encoded by other nucleotide sequences in the sample. V usage is TRBV6-5 and J usage is TRBJ2-7, with D possibly being TRBD1 (6 bases). The germline V gene encodes CDR1 MNHEY and CDR2 SVGAGI. This CDR3 is 14 amino acids long. V lost 0 bases and J lost 7, with 13 bases in between. CDR3 in DNA: TGTGCCAGCAGTTACTCTGGGGCAGGGGATGAGCAGTACTTC. Protein sequence: CASSYSGAGDEQYF.

This sequence joins TRBV23-1 and TRBJ1-5; 11 bases line up with TRBD1. TRBV23-1 is recorded as an ORF, its role being uncertain. V lost 2 bases to trimming and J lost 5 bases; unmatched junction nucleotides: 23. The CDR3 has 22 amino acids. DNA of the CDR3: TGCGCCAGCAGTCAAGTCGTCTGCGCGGGACAGGGGGGTTTATCATCCGATCAGCCCCAGCATTTT. It translates to CASSQVVCAGQGGLSSDQPQHF.

The chain has TRBV9 and TRBJ2-7; 10 bases align to TRBD2. The junction had 4 bases not matched to a gene; V was cut back by 0 bases and J by 7 bases. The CDR3 sequence is 14 residues long. Germline V gives CDR1 SGDLS, CDR2 YYNGEE. CDR3 region: CASSVELAGEEQYF. CDR3 sequence (DNA): TGTGCCAGCAGCGTAGAGCTAGCGGGAGAAGAGCAGTACTTC.

The chain links TRBV19 to TRBJ2-1; 12 bases match TRBD2. The CDR3 totals 16 residues. Looked up from germline, CDR1 is LNHDA and CDR2 is SQIVND (reference sequence). V lost 4 bases and J lost 3; bases outside the gene matches: 4. CDR3 in DNA: TGTGCCAGTAGTAGGAAACTAGCGGGAGGCTACAATGAGCAGTTCTTC. Amino acids: CASSRKLAGGYNEQFF.

CDR3 DNA: TGTGCCATCAGTGAGCTGCCGACAGAGGTCTATGGCTACACCTTC. It is translated as CAISELPTEVYGYTF. This sequence joins TRBV10-3 and TRBJ1-2; D possibly corresponds to TRBD1 (5 bases). The length of the CDR3 is 15 residues. V lost 2 bases and J 4 bases, leaving 14 bases between the germline ends. CDR1 is ENHRY, CDR2 SYGVKD, per germline.

The V call is TRBV24-1, the J call TRBJ2-1; 8 bases are a match to TRBD2. Germline loops: CDR1 KGHDR, CDR2 SFDVKD. The CDR3 loop spans 13 amino acids. Trimming removed 9 bases from V and 6 bases from J; junction bases left unmatched: 6. The CDR3 DNA reads as TGTGCCACCGCCGGGACTAGTTCCAATGAGCAGTTCTTC. As protein: CATAGTSSNEQFF.

The chain carries TRBV7-2 and TRBJ1-5; no firm D call. Germline lookup yields CDR1 SGHTA and CDR2 FQGNSA. The CDR3 runs to 13 residues. V shed 3 bases and J shed 2 bases, with 5 bases lying between them. The CDR3 region has the DNA TGTGCCAGCAGCTTCCGGGGCAATCAGCCCCAGCATTTT. This sequence encodes CASSFRGNQPQHF.

This clone turned up a few times. This chain connects TRBV18 to TRBJ1-4; 7 positions match TRBD1. V shed 6 bases and J 8 bases; nucleotides not matched to a gene: 12. This CDR3 spans 15 amino acids. Per the germline V gene, CDR1 is KGHSH and CDR2 is LQKENI. The CDR3 is CASSPPGQQYEKLFF. The CDR3 region has the DNA TGTGCCAGCTCGCCGCCGGGACAGCAATACGAAAAACTGTTTTTT. Full variable domain (missing parts from reference TRBV18 and TRBJ1-4): NAGVMQNPRHLVRRRGQEARLRCSPMKGHSHVYWYRQLPEEGLKFMVYLQKENIIDESGMPKERFSAEFPKEGPSILRIQQVVRGDSAAYFCASSPPGQQYEKLFFGSGTQLSVL.